Described below is a single TCR beta chain sequence and its context. Its antigen is unknown. This record comes from a study of T cell responses to AZD1222 COVID-19 vaccine. TCRdb's table, derived via immunoSEQ multiplex PCR, lists solely in-frame clones and lacks some. The table shows some 200,000 clones, with around 93% occurring only once. Overall study findings and caveats: Two doses of AZD1222 preceded a rise in Spike-specific TCR breadth and depth.

V lost 4 bases to trimming and J lost 2 bases, with 15 bases between them. CDR1 MDHEN and CDR2 SYDVKM come from the germline V gene. CDR3 size: 15 residues. This receptor was obtained from an adult in good health. V gene TRBV28 combines with J gene TRBJ2-7; D may be TRBD1 or TRBD2 (6 bases each). This material consisted of peripheral blood, taken on day 0 of MenACWY control vaccination. The CDR3 nucleotides are TGTGCCAGCAGTTCGCCCCGGGGGCCCGCCTACGAGCAGTACTTC. Translation gives CASSSPRGPAYEQYF.